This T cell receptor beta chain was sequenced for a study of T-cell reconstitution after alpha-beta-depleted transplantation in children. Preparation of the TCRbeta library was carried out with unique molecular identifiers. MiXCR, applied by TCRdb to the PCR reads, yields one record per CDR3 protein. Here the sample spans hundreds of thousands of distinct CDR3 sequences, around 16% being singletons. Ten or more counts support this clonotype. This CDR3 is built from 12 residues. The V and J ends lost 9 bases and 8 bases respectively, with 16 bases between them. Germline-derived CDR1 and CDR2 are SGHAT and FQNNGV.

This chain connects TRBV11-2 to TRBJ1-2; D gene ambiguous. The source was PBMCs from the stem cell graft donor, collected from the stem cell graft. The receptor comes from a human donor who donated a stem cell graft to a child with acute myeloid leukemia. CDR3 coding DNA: TGTGCCAGTTCGTTGTCGGAAACCGGCTACACCTTC. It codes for CASSLSETGYTF.